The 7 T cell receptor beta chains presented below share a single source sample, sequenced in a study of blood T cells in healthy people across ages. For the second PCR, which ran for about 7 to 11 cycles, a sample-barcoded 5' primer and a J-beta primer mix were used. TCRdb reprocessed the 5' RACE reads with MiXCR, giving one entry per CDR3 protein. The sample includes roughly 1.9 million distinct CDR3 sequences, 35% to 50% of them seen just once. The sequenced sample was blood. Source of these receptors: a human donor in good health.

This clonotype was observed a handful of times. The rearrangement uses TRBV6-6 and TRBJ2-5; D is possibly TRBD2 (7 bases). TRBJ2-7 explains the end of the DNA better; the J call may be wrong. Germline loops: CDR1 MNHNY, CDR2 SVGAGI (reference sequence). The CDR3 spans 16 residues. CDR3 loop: CASSYPSGGTSDEQYF. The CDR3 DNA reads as TGTGCCAGCAGTTACCCCTCCGGGGGGACATCGGACGAGCAGTACTTC.

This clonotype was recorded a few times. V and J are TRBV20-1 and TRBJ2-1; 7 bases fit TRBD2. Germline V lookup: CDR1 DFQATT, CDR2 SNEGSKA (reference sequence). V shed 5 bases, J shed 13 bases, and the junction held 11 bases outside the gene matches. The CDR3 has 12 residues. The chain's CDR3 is CSAFGRGLGQFF. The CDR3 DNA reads TGCAGTGCTTTTGGTCGCGGACTAGGTCAGTTCTTC.

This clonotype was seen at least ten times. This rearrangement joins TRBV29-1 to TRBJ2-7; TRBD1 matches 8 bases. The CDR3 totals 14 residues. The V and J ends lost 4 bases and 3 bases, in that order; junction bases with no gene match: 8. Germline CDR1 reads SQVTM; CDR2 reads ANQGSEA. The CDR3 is CSVAGGWDGYEQYF. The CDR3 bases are TGCAGCGTTGCAGGGGGCTGGGATGGCTACGAGCAGTACTTC.

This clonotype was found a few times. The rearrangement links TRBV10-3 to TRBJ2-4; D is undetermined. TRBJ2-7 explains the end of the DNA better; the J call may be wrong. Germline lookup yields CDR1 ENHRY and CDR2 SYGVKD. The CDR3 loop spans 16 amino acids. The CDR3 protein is CAISESRLSTSYEQYF. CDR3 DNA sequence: TGTGCCATCAGTGAGTCGAGATTGAGCACCTCCTACGAGCAGTACTTC.

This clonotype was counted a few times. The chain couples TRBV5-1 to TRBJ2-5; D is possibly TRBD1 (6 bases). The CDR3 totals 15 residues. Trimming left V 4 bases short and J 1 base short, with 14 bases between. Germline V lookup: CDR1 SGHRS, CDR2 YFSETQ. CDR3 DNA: TGCGCCAGCAGCATAGGACAGACGATCCAAGAGACCCAGTACTTC. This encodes CASSIGQTIQETQYF.

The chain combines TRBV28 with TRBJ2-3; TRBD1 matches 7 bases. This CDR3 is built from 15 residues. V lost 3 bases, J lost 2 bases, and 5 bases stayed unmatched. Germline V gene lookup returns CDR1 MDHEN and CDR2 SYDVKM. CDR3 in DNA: TGTGCCAGCAGTTTTTACAGGGGAAACACAGATACGCAGTATTTT. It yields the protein CASSFYRGNTDTQYF.

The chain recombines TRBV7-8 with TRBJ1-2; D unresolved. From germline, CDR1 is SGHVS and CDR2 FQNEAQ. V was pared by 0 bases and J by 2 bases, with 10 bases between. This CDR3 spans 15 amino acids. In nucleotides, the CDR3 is TGTGCCAGCAGCTTAGCTGGCAGGTGGAACTATGGCTACACCTTC. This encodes CASSLAGRWNYGYTF. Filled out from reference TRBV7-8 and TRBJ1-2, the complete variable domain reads GAGVSQSPRYKVAKRGQDVALRCDPISGHVSLFWYQQALGQGPEFLTYFQNEAQLDKSGLPSDRFFAERPEGSVSTLKIQRTQQEDSAVYLCASSLAGRWNYGYTFGSGTRLTVV.